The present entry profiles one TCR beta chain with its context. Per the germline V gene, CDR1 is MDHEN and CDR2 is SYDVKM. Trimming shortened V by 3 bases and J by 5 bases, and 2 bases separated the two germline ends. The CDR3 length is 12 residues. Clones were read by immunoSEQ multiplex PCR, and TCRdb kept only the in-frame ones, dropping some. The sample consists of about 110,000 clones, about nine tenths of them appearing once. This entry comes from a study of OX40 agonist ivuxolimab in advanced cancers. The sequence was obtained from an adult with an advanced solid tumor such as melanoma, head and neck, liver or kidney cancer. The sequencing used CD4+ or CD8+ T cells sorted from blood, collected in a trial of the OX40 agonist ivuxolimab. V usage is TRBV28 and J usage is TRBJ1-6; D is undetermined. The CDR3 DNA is TGTGCCAGCAGTTTCAATAATTCACCCCTCCACTTT. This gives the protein CASSFNNSPLHF.